This T cell receptor beta chain originates from a study of human CD8 memory T cell subsets. UMI-labeled 5' RACE was the method by which TCR beta libraries were made. With the 5' RACE reads reprocessed, TCRdb shows one record per CDR3 protein and no DNA. The sample totals over 7,000 distinct CDR3 sequences. A note on this clonotype: Its antigen is not known.

The study's findings and limits: Estimated Chao1 values suggested that diversity was greater among stem-like memory T cells than among precursor exhausted T cells.

The CDR3 extends over 15 amino acids. The germline CDR1 and CDR2 sequences are MDHEN and SYDVKM. The sample taken for sequencing was CD8+ T cells from PBMCs. This TCR came from a human donor in good health. V is TRBV28 and J is TRBJ1-2. CDR3 loop: CASRTLSGSSRGYTF.